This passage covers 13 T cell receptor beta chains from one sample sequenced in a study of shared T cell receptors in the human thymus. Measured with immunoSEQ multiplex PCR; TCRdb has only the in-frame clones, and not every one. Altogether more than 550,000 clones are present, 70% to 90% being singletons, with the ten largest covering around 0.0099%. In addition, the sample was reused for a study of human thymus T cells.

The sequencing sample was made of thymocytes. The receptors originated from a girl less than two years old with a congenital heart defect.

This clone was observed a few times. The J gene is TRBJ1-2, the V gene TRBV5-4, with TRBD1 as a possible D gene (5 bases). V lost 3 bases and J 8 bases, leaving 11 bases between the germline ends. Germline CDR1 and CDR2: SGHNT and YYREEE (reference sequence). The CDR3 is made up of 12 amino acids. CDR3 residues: CASSWGVGGYTF. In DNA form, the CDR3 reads TGTGCCAGCAGCTGGGGGGTAGGGGGCTACACCTTC.

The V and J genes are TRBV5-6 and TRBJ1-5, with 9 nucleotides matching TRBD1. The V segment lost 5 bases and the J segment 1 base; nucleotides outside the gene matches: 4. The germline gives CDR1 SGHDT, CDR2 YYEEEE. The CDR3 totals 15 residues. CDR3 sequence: CASSYGTGSNQPQHF. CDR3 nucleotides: TGTGCCAGCAGTTACGGGACAGGGAGCAATCAGCCCCAGCATTTT.

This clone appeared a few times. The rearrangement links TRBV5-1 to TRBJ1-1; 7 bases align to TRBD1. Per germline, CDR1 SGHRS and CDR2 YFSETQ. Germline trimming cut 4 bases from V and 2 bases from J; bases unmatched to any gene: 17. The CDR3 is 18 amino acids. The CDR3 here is CASSGGNRGGGSNTEAFF. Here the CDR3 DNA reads TGCGCCAGCAGCGGTGGAAACAGGGGTGGGGGATCAAACACTGAAGCTTTCTTT.

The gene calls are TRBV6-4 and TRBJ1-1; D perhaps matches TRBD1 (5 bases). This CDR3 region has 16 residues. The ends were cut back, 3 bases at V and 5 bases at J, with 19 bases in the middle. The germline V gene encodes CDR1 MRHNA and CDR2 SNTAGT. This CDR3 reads CASSEALTGRTTEAFF. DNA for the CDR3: TGTGCCAGCAGTGAAGCATTAACAGGACGAACTACTGAAGCTTTCTTT.

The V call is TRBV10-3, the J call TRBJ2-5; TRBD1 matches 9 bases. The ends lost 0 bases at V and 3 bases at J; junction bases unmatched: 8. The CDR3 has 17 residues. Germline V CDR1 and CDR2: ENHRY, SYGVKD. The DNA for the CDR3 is TGTGCCATCAGTGAGTCGTCTGGGACAGGGAAGAAAGAGACCCAGTACTTC. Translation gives CAISESSGTGKKETQYF.

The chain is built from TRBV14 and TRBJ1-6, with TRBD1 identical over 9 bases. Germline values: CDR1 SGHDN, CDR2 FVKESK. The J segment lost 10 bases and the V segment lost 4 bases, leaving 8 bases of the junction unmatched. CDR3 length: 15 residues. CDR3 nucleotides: TGTGCCAGCAGCCTCCGGGACAGGGAACCCTCACCCCTCCACTTT. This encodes CASSLRDREPSPLHF.

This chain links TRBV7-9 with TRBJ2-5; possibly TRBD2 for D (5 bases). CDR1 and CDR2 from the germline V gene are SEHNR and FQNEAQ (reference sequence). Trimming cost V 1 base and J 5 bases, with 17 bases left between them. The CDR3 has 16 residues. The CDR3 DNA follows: TGTGCCAGCAGCTTAGGAGTTAGGTGGCAGCGGGAGACCCAGTACTTC. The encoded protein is CASSLGVRWQRETQYF.

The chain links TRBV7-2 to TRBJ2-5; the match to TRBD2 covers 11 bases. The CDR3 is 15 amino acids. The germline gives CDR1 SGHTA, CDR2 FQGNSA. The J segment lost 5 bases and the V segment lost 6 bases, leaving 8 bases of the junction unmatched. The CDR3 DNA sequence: TGTGCCAGCAGATTTAGCGGGGGGGATCGGGAGACCCAGTACTTC. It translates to CASRFSGGDRETQYF.

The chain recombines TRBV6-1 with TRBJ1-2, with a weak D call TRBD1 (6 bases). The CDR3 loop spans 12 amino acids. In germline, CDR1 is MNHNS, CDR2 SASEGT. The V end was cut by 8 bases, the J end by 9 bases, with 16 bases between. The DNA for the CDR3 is TGTGCCAGCCCCCGGGGGGGCCATCGCTACACCTTC. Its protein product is CASPRGGHRYTF.

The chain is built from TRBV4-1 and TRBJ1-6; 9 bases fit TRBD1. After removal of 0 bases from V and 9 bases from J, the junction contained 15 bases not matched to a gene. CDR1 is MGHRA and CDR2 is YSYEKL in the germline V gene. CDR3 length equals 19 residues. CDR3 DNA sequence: TGCGCCAGCAGCCAAGATCAAGGTCGGGACAGGGATAGGATTTCACCCCTCCACTTT. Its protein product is CASSQDQGRDRDRISPLHF.

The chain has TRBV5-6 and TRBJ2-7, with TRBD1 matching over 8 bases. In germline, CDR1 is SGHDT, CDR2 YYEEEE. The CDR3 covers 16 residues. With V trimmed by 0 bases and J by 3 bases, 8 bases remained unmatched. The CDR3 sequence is CASSLGAKDRDYEQYF. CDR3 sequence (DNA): TGTGCCAGCAGCTTGGGGGCCAAGGACAGGGACTACGAGCAGTACTTC.

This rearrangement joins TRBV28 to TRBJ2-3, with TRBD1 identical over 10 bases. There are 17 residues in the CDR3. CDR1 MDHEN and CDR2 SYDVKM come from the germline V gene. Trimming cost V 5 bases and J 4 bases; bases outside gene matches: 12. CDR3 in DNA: TGTGCCAGCAGTACATCCCGACAGGGGGCGAGGCCAGATACGCAGTATTTT. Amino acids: CASSTSRQGARPDTQYF.

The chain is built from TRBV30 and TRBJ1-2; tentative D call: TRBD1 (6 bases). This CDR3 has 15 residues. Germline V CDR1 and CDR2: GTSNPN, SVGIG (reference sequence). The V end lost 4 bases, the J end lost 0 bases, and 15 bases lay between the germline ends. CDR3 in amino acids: CAWKQTGPANYGYTF. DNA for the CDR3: TGTGCCTGGAAGCAGACAGGCCCTGCTAACTATGGCTACACCTTC.